What follows is one T cell receptor beta chain and its context. The data belong to a study of blood T cell repertoires in COVID-19. Across the whole study: T cells, B-cell-depleted T cells, or PBMCs supplied cDNA or gDNA.

Under the authors' procedure: Reference gene primer amplification yielded estimated nucleated cell counts. Assay used: immunoSEQ multiplex PCR; TCRdb lists only in-frame clones, some missing. Clone size and the V and J calls come from that table; the DNA yielded D and trimming. The table lists about 150,000 clones, under 85% of them singletons. V shed 0 bases and J 11 bases; nucleotides not matched to a gene: 7. The length of the CDR3 is 14 residues. Germline CDR1 reads KGHSH; CDR2 reads LQKENI. Sequencing was performed on peripheral blood. The rearrangement joins TRBV18 to TRBJ1-1, with 9 bases that match TRBD1. This receptor was identified in a woman older than 75 with acute or convalescent COVID-19. This CDR3 is CASSPPKTGGEAFF. The CDR3 DNA follows: TGTGCCAGCTCACCACCAAAAACAGGGGGCGAGGCTTTCTTT.